These T cell receptor beta chains were read from a single sample in a study of T cells in Graves' hyperthyroidism and ophthalmopathy. TCRdb redid the calling of the multiplex PCR reads with MiXCR, one entry per CDR3 protein. The data contain some 600,000 distinct CDR3 sequences, around 13% of them seen just once; the ten biggest clones take up less than 6%. Material: blood. All receptors come from a young woman with Graves' hyperthyroidism that later progressed to Graves' ophthalmopathy. Both conserved end residues are part of each CDR3. A D gene is named only where the DNA matches it firmly. Where a row states a size, it is once, few, many or the class of an expanded clone; other rows omit it.

>NA|NA|TRBV5-1|16|TRBJ2-7
TGCGCCAGCAGTCCCATCGACAGACTTTACCCCTACGAGCAGTACTTC
CASSPIDRLYPYEQYF
>NA|NA|TRBV12-5|16|TRBJ2-1
TGTGCTAGTGGTTTGGTAGGGGGTTTATCCTACAATGAGCAGTTCTTC
CASGLVGGLSYNEQFF
>NA|many|TRBV10-3|17|TRBJ2-1
TGTGCCACCGATCAGGGGTCCGGGACGAACTCCTACAATGAGCAGTTCTTC
CATDQGSGTNSYNEQFF
>NA|NA|TRBV5-4|14|TRBJ1-4
TGTGCCAGCAGCTTTAGAGGGTTCGATGAAAAACTGTTTTTT
CASSFRGFDEKLFF
>NA|many|TRBV28|12|TRBJ1-4
TGTGCCAGCTGTTCCACAGGGCTTGAACTGTTTTTT
CASCSTGLELFF
>NA|many|TRBV5-1|14|TRBJ1-1
TGCGCCAGCAGCTTGGACAGGATGGGCACTGAAGCTTTCTTT
CASSLDRMGTEAFF
>TRBD1|many|TRBV30|14|TRBJ2-7
TGTGCCTGGGACTGGGGACAGGGCTCCTACGAGCAGTACTTC
CAWDWGQGSYEQYF
>TRBD2|NA|TRBV5-1|15|TRBJ2-3
TGCGCCAGCAGCTTGGATGAAGCGGGAATAGATACGCAGTATTTT
CASSLDEAGIDTQYF
>NA|many|TRBV12-3/TRBV12-4|13|TRBJ1-1
TGTGCCAGCAGTTTCCAGGGGCTCACTGAAGCTTTCTTT
CASSFQGLTEAFF
>NA|many|TRBV6-1|16|TRBJ1-2
TGTGCCAGCAGCCGGACGACCGACAGCACCCCGCGGGGCTACACCTTC
CASSRTTDSTPRGYTF
>TRBD2|many|TRBV27|19|TRBJ2-2
TGTGCCAGCAGTTCCCCAACTAGCGGGATGCTCCCGAACACCGGGGAGCTGTTTTTT
CASSSPTSGMLPNTGELFF
>TRBD2|NA|TRBV18|13|TRBJ2-5
TGTGCCAGCTCAACGGGAGGCCTCCCGGGCCAGTACTTC
CASSTGGLPGQYF
>NA|few|TRBV29-1|13|TRBJ2-1
TGCAGCGTTGATAGAAGTAACGGCAATGAGCAGTTCTTC
CSVDRSNGNEQFF
>NA|many|TRBV3-1|14|TRBJ2-5
TGTGCCAGCAGTAGGGCGGGATTGAGAGAGACCCAGTACTTC
CASSRAGLRETQYF
>TRBD2|many|TRBV6-1|16|TRBJ2-3
TGTGCCAGCAGACCATCTAGCGGGGCTAGCACAGATACGCAGTATTTT
CASRPSSGASTDTQYF
>TRBD1|few|TRBV3-1|16|TRBJ2-7
TGTGCCAGCAGCCCCAATCGAGGACAGGCCTTCCTCGAGCAGTACTTC
CASSPNRGQAFLEQYF
>NA|NA|TRBV28|16|TRBJ2-2
TGTGCCAGCACCTCTCTTTTGGGGATGAACACCGGGGAGCTGTTTTTT
CASTSLLGMNTGELFF
>TRBD2|NA|TRBV10-3|14|TRBJ2-3
TGTGCCATCAGGACGGGGGGAGGCACAGATACGCAGTATTTT
CAIRTGGGTDTQYF
>NA|NA|TRBV29-1|16|TRBJ2-2
TGCAGCGTTGGAGAAACCAAACAGGGAACCACCGGGGAGCTGTTTTTT
CSVGETKQGTTGELFF
>NA|few|TRBV9|14|TRBJ2-7
TGTGCCAGCAGCGTAGGAGTGGGAGGTGGCGAGCAGTACTTC
CASSVGVGGGEQYF